This TCR beta chain was found in a study of cytomegalovirus exposure and HLA in healthy donors. Study in general: Unique TCRs from HLA-typed donors, 80 million to 90 million of them, were held in an early data release. Study results and limitations: Later on, a genetic analysis was performed. It linked a missense variant in DCLRE1C with V- and J-gene trimming of TCR beta. An assumption of roughly uniform sequencing depth across donors underlay the presence/absence analyses.

PCR used 60 Vbeta primers and 13 Jbeta primers. The assay was immunoSEQ multiplex PCR, and TCRdb's table has in-frame clones only and misses some. Seen here are about 89,000 clones, roughly 80% observed once, and the top ten hold around 1.5%. The J segment lost 1 base and the V segment lost 0 bases, leaving 2 bases of the junction unmatched. CDR1 is MNHEY and CDR2 is SMNVEV in the germline V gene (reference sequence). The CDR3 has 16 amino acids. For this clone: Its antigen is as yet unknown.

The sequencing sample was made of PBMCs. The sequence derives from a male donor in good health and CMV-seronegative. The V and J genes are TRBV27 and TRBJ1-2, with 10 bases that match TRBD1. The CDR3 here is CASSLSGTGVNYGYTF. CDR3 sequence (DNA): TGTGCCAGCAGTTTATCCGGGACAGGGGTTAACTATGGCTACACCTTC.